This T cell receptor beta chain was sequenced during a study of OX40 agonist ivuxolimab in advanced cancers. This CDR3 is 18 amino acids long. Only in-frame clones appear in the TCRdb table, and some are missing; sequencing was by immunoSEQ multiplex PCR. The data contain 50,000 to 70,000 clones, around four fifths of them singletons. The source material was CD4+ or CD8+ T cells sorted from blood, sampled in a trial of the OX40 agonist ivuxolimab. This sequence originates from an adult with an advanced solid tumor such as melanoma, head and neck, liver or kidney cancer. The chain joins TRBV21-1 to TRBJ2-7; the table's TRBD2 call for D was not verified on the DNA. TRBV21-1 is listed as a pseudogene. The CDR3 DNA reads TGTGCCAGCAGCAAAGGACGGTCGGCGCGGGAAGGGTCCTACGAGCAGTACTTC. The encoded protein is CASSKGRSAREGSYEQYF.